These 28 T cell receptor beta chains originate from one sample sequenced in a study of cytomegalovirus exposure and HLA in healthy donors. PCR was performed using 60 Vbeta and 13 Jbeta primers. Profiling relied on immunoSEQ multiplex PCR, and the TCRdb table lists in-frame clones only, not all of them. The sample consists of around 220,000 clones, about 83% of them appearing once. The sequencing sample was made of PBMCs. The receptors originated from a man aged 40-49 years in good health and CMV-seronegative.

V usage is TRBV14 and J usage is TRBJ1-1; D gene unclear. V lost 1 base and J 5 bases, leaving 14 bases between the germline ends. Germline CDR1 is SGHDN and CDR2 is FVKESK. The CDR3 runs to 15 residues. The CDR3: CASSQVGRAETEAFF. Written as DNA, the CDR3 is TGTGCCAGCAGCCAAGTCGGGAGGGCGGAAACTGAAGCTTTCTTT.

The genes are TRBV13 and TRBJ2-2, with TRBD1 identical over 10 bases. In germline, CDR1 is PRHDT, CDR2 FYEKMQ (reference sequence). V lost 5 bases to trimming and J lost 3 bases; unmatched junction nucleotides: 9. This CDR3 comprises 17 residues. The CDR3 DNA is TGTGCCAGCAGCGCTCCCCCCGACAGGGGGCACACCGGGGAGCTGTTTTTT. Translated: CASSAPPDRGHTGELFF. Full variable domain (missing parts from reference TRBV13 and TRBJ2-2): AAGVIQSPRHLIKEKRETATLKCYPIPRHDTVYWYQQGPGQDPQFLISFYEKMQSDKGSIPDRFSAQQFSDYHSELNMSSLELGDSALYFCASSAPPDRGHTGELFFGEGSRLTVL.

This clone turned up a few times. The rearrangement links TRBV7-9 to TRBJ1-5; tentatively, D is TRBD1 (6 bases). V shed 5 bases and J shed 1 base, with 21 bases lying between them. In germline, CDR1 is SEHNR, CDR2 FQNEAQ (reference sequence). This CDR3 is 18 amino acids long. CDR3 region: CASSGSGTRSGSNQPQHF. In nucleotides, the CDR3 is TGTGCCAGCAGCGGATCCGGGACACGCTCCGGGAGCAATCAGCCCCAGCATTTT.

J is TRBJ1-1 and V is TRBV5-5, with D possibly matching TRBD1 (5 bases). The CDR3 has 15 residues. CDR1 is SGHKS, CDR2 YYEKEE, per germline (reference sequence). V was cut by 0 bases and J by 1 base, with 10 bases left in between. In DNA, the CDR3 is TGTGCCAGCAGCTTGGAGGCAGGGCAGAACACTGAAGCTTTCTTT. Translating gives CASSLEAGQNTEAFF.

This chain links TRBV5-1 with TRBJ1-1, with 11 bases aligning to TRBD1. Germline CDR1 is SGHRS and CDR2 is YFSETQ. V lost 3 bases to trimming and J lost 8 bases; unmatched junction nucleotides: 3. This CDR3 is built from 13 residues. The CDR3 spells CASSSDRGREAFF. In nucleotides, the CDR3 is TGCGCCAGCAGCTCGGACAGGGGGCGGGAAGCTTTCTTT.

Only a few counts were recorded for this clone. The chain carries TRBV2 and TRBJ2-7; 8 nucleotides agree with TRBD1. The CDR3 contains 12 residues. Germline lookup yields CDR1 SNHLY and CDR2 FYNNEI. V shed 7 bases, J shed 3 bases, and the junction held 2 bases outside the gene matches. The CDR3 sequence is CASMDRVYEQYF. The CDR3 DNA reads TGTGCCAGCATGGACAGGGTCTACGAGCAGTACTTC.

The chain links TRBV11-3 to TRBJ2-7, with 13 bases aligning to TRBD2. Trimming cost V 3 bases and J 6 bases; bases outside gene matches: 11. CDR1 SGHNT and CDR2 YENEEA come from the germline V gene. The CDR3 totals 17 residues. CDR3 amino acids: CASSLAPGLAGAREQYF. The CDR3 nucleotides are TGTGCCAGCAGCTTGGCTCCTGGACTAGCGGGAGCCCGCGAGCAGTACTTC.

This clone was recorded only once. The rearrangement links TRBV14 to TRBJ2-7, with D maybe TRBD2 (6 bases). V lost 1 base to trimming and J lost 2 bases, with 15 bases between them. This CDR3 is built from 16 residues. The germline gives CDR1 SGHDN, CDR2 FVKESK. CDR3 DNA: TGTGCCAGCAGCCAAGTGCTGAGGAGCGGGCCCTACGAGCAGTACTTC. It codes for CASSQVLRSGPYEQYF.

The chain is built from TRBV9 and TRBJ1-1; 8 bases are a match to TRBD1. This CDR3 is 16 amino acids long. Losses at the gene ends were 4 bases for V and 0 bases for J; bases not matched to a gene: 8. Germline CDR1 reads SGDLS; CDR2 reads YYNGEE. The CDR3 region has the DNA TGTGCCAGCAGCACGTCGACAGGGGCCATGAACACTGAAGCTTTCTTT. Its protein is CASSTSTGAMNTEAFF.

The chain carries TRBV5-6 and TRBJ2-7; possible D gene TRBD2, 5 bases. This CDR3 spans 15 amino acids. The V end was cut by 0 bases, the J end by 5 bases, with 15 bases between. Looked up from germline, CDR1 is SGHDT and CDR2 is YYEEEE. DNA of the CDR3: TGTGCCAGCAGCTTGGGAGGGCTTAGGTGGAACGAGCAGTACTTC. Residues: CASSLGGLRWNEQYF.

This rearrangement joins TRBV29-1 to TRBJ2-1; TRBD2 is a possible D gene (6 bases). Trimming cost V 5 bases and J 0 bases, with 14 bases left between them. Germline CDR1 is SQVTM and CDR2 is ANQGSEA. This CDR3 region has 15 residues. The CDR3 DNA sequence: TGCAGCGTTTCCGGGACTGTAAGCTCCTACAATGAGCAGTTCTTC. Amino acid sequence: CSVSGTVSSYNEQFF.

This chain joins TRBV9 and TRBJ2-1; 9 bases are a match to TRBD1. J gave up 5 bases and V 3 bases, and 12 bases lay outside the gene matches. Germline V gives CDR1 SGDLS, CDR2 YYNGEE. The CDR3 runs to 17 residues. This chain's CDR3 is CASSAGGRGQGHNEQFF. CDR3 sequence (DNA): TGTGCCAGCAGCGCCGGAGGTAGGGGACAGGGCCACAATGAGCAGTTCTTC.

This chain connects TRBV19 to TRBJ2-3; 9 bases line up with TRBD1. Germline V lookup: CDR1 LNHDA, CDR2 SQIVND (reference sequence). Trimming cost V 0 bases and J 2 bases; bases outside gene matches: 6. This CDR3 is 17 amino acids long. In DNA form, the CDR3 reads TGTGCCAGTAGTATAGACTGGACAGGGGTTCCCACAGATACGCAGTATTTT. Encoded protein: CASSIDWTGVPTDTQYF.

The chain uses TRBV25-1 and TRBJ1-4; TRBD1 matches at 7 bases. After removal of 3 bases from V and 8 bases from J, the junction contained 18 bases not matched to a gene. The CDR3 extends over 18 amino acids. Germline-derived CDR1 and CDR2 are MGHDK and SYGVNS. CDR3: CASSDSPIRGAINEKLFF. CDR3 in DNA: TGTGCCAGCAGTGATTCTCCGATCAGGGGGGCTATAAACGAAAAACTGTTTTTT.

About this clone itself: Germline is not matched at one junction end, which may reflect a read error. Other DNA sequences in the sample encode the same CDR3. CDR3 loop: CASGSVGTGELFF. The CDR3 nucleotides are TGCGCCAGTGGCAGCGTAGGCACCGGGGAGCTGTTTTTT. The chain uses TRBV19 and TRBJ2-2, with D unresolved. The germline CDR1 and CDR2 sequences are LNHDA and SQIVND (reference sequence). This CDR3 region has 13 residues.

The chain combines TRBV11-2 with TRBJ1-1; TRBD1 might be the D (5 bases). CDR1 and CDR2 (germline): SGHAT, FQNNGV. The CDR3 is 12 amino acids. The V end lost 5 bases, the J end lost 4 bases, and 8 bases lay between the germline ends. CDR3 protein: CASSPGGTEAFF. The CDR3 nucleotides are TGTGCCAGCAGCCCCGGGGGCACTGAAGCTTTCTTT. Using reference TRBV11-2 and TRBJ1-1 for the parts outside the CDR3, the full variable domain is EAGVAQSPRYKIIEKRQSVAFWCNPISGHATLYWYQQILGQGPKLLIQFQNNGVVDDSQLPKDRFSAERLKGVDSTLKIQPAKLEDSAVYLCASSPGGTEAFFGQGTRLTVV.

The chain has TRBV9 and TRBJ2-3; the D gene is possibly TRBD1 (5 bases). Germline V gives CDR1 SGDLS, CDR2 YYNGEE. The V and J ends lost 3 bases and 1 base respectively, with 12 bases between them. There are 15 residues in the CDR3. CDR3: CASSARRGGTDTQYF. CDR3 nucleotides: TGTGCCAGCAGCGCCCGTAGGGGCGGCACAGATACGCAGTATTTT.

In DNA, the CDR3 is TGCGCCAGCAGTCAATCCAACAGGGGAAGTCGCGAGCAGTACTTC. Its protein is CASSQSNRGSREQYF. The chain has TRBV23-1 and TRBJ2-7; 7 nucleotides align to TRBD1. TRBV23-1 has ORF status, its function being uncertain. The CDR3 extends over 15 amino acids. The junction had 8 bases not matched to a gene; V was cut back by 0 bases and J by 6 bases.

V and J are TRBV5-6 and TRBJ2-2; TRBD2 agrees at 8 bases. CDR3 length equals 19 residues. Unmatched junction bases numbered 17, after V lost 2 bases and J lost 5 bases. The germline CDR1 and CDR2 sequences are SGHDT and YYEEEE. The CDR3 is CASSLFYEPTREETGELFF. The CDR3 DNA reads as TGTGCCAGCAGCTTATTCTATGAACCAACGCGGGAGGAGACCGGGGAGCTGTTTTTT.

This clone was counted ten times or more. The rearrangement links TRBV6-1 to TRBJ2-1, with TRBD2 matching 11 bases. Germline assignment: CDR1 MNHNS and CDR2 SASEGT. This CDR3 is built from 13 residues. The ends lost 4 bases at V and 12 bases at J; junction bases unmatched: 5. In DNA form, the CDR3 reads TGTGCCAGCAGTGTAGATAGCGGGAGGGTGCAGTTCTTC. Translating gives CASSVDSGRVQFF.

For this clone: One junction end does not reproduce the germline sequence, and a read error may be involved. The chain employs TRBV2 and TRBJ2-5; 11 bases are a match to TRBD2. The germline CDR1 and CDR2 sequences are SNHLY and FYNNEI. This CDR3 is 15 amino acids long. Written as DNA, the CDR3 is TGTGTCAGCGTATTAGCGGGAGGGCTACAAGAGACCCAGTACTTC. Translating it yields CVSVLAGGLQETQYF.

The V gene is TRBV15, the J gene TRBJ1-1; D possibly corresponds to TRBD1 (6 bases). The CDR3 runs to 16 residues. Germline CDR1 is LNHNV and CDR2 is YYDKDF (reference sequence). V gave up 0 bases and J gave up 1 base, with 12 bases separating them. CDR3 sequence reads: CATSRDGGAGNTEAFF. The CDR3 nucleotides are TGTGCCACCAGCAGAGATGGGGGCGCGGGGAACACTGAAGCTTTCTTT.

The rearrangement uses TRBV28 and TRBJ1-2, with D possibly being TRBD1 (6 bases). The CDR3 runs 12 residues. CDR1 is MDHEN and CDR2 is SYDVKM in the germline V gene. The ends were cut back, 8 bases at V and 3 bases at J, with 10 bases in the middle. As DNA, the CDR3 is TGTGCCAGCGGTAACAGGGACTATGGCTACACCTTC. Encoded protein: CASGNRDYGYTF.

The chain is built from TRBV19 and TRBJ1-2; D might be TRBD1 (5 bases). Germline V CDR1 and CDR2: LNHDA, SQIVND (reference sequence). V lost 6 bases and J lost 5, with 10 bases in between. The CDR3 is 12 residues long. CDR3 DNA: TGTGCCAGTAGCCCAGGGTTTTATGGCTACACCTTC. Protein: CASSPGFYGYTF. The full variable domain, with the rest looked up from reference TRBV19 and TRBJ1-2, is DGGITQSPKYLFRKEGQNVTLSCEQNLNHDAMYWYRQDPGQGLRLIYYSQIVNDFQKGDIAEGYSVSREKKESFPLTVTSAQKNPTAFYLCASSPGFYGYTFGSGTRLTVV.

This clone was seen only a few times. The chain has TRBV27 and TRBJ2-3; TRBD2 aligns across 13 bases. The germline V gene encodes CDR1 MNHEY and CDR2 SMNVEV (reference sequence). The CDR3 loop spans 16 amino acids. J gave up 3 bases and V 5 bases, and 5 bases lay outside the gene matches. The CDR3 spells CASSHPTSGRTDTQYF. The CDR3 DNA reads as TGTGCCAGCAGTCACCCGACTAGCGGGAGGACAGATACGCAGTATTTT.

This chain joins TRBV9 and TRBJ2-1; D not resolved. From germline, CDR1 is SGDLS and CDR2 YYNGEE. V was trimmed by 3 bases and J by 10 bases, leaving 11 bases between them. The CDR3 loop spans 12 amino acids. CDR3 protein: CASSGFAEEQFF. The CDR3, as DNA: TGTGCCAGCAGCGGTTTCGCGGAGGAGCAGTTCTTC.

Note on this clone: A read error may produce the germline difference seen at one junction end. The chain recombines TRBV9 with TRBJ2-3; no firm D call. Germline V gene sequence: CDR1 SGDLS, CDR2 YYNGEE. CDR3 length equals 13 residues. The CDR3, as DNA: TGTGCCAGCAGCCTACTTTTCACAGATGCGCAGTATTTT. Protein: CASSLLFTDAQYF.

In nucleotides, the CDR3 is TGCAGTGCTAGACGTAGCTATGGCTACACCTTC. It yields the protein CSARRSYGYTF. The V and J genes are TRBV20-1 and TRBJ1-2; D is ambiguous. CDR1 DFQATT and CDR2 SNEGSKA come from the germline V gene (reference sequence). The CDR3 covers 11 residues. The V end lost 2 bases, the J end lost 4 bases, and 5 bases lay between the germline ends.